The 24 T cell receptor beta chains given below trace back to one sample, sequenced in a study of CDR3 diversity in severe acne. MiXCR, run by TCRdb on the PCR reads, gives a single entry per CDR3 protein. The sample has almost 85,000 distinct CDR3 sequences; under 60% are singletons. The sequenced material came from blood. The receptors shown here come from a male donor in good health, without acne.

The chain joins TRBV5-6 to TRBJ2-7; D is uncertain. In germline, CDR1 is SGHDT, CDR2 YYEEEE. The CDR3 has 15 residues. Trimming pared 4 bases from V and 3 bases from J, leaving 17 bases between. The CDR3 sequence is CASSLGATDLYEQYF. CDR3 sequence (DNA): TGTGCCAGCAGCCTGGGTGCCACGGACCTCTACGAGCAGTACTTC.

This clonotype appeared many times. This chain joins TRBV10-1 and TRBJ1-1, with D uncertain. The V gene lost 3 bases and the J gene lost 0 bases, with 8 bases spanning the gap. The germline gives CDR1 WNHNN, CDR2 SYGVQD (reference sequence). There are 14 residues in the CDR3. Written as DNA, the CDR3 is TGCGCCAGCAGTGATGGCACTTTGAACACTGAAGCTTTCTTT. Amino acids: CASSDGTLNTEAFF.

This clonotype was seen a handful of times. The chain employs TRBV6-1 and TRBJ1-6; 8 bases are shared with TRBD1. The trim removed 8 bases at V and 9 bases at J, leaving 6 bases unmatched. This CDR3 region has 13 residues. Germline assignment: CDR1 MNHNS and CDR2 SASEGT. The DNA for the CDR3 is TGTGCCAGCCTCAGACAGGGGTCTTCACCCCTCCACTTT. Amino acids: CASLRQGSSPLHF.

This clonotype has more than one count but fewer than ten. The CDR3 reads CASSGGREGRKIYGYTF. CDR3 in DNA: TGTGCCAGCAGCGGAGGGCGGGAGGGGCGGAAAATCTATGGCTACACCTTC. J is TRBJ1-2 and V is TRBV5-8; D perhaps matches TRBD1 (5 bases). CDR3 size: 17 residues. Per the germline V gene, CDR1 is SGHTS and CDR2 is YDEGEE. V was cut by 4 bases and J by 4 bases, with 23 bases left in between.

V and J are TRBV10-3 and TRBJ1-6; the match to TRBD1 covers 7 bases. CDR1 and CDR2 from the germline V gene are ENHRY and SYGVKD. Germline trimming cut 6 bases from V and 5 bases from J; bases unmatched to any gene: 4. CDR3 size: 14 residues. CDR3 amino acids: CAISPGQNNSPLHF. CDR3 sequence (DNA): TGTGCCATCAGCCCGGGACAGAATAATTCACCCCTCCACTTT.

This clonotype was counted at least ten times. The J gene is TRBJ2-7, the V gene TRBV28; D call uncertain. Trimming left V 7 bases short and J 0 bases short, with 7 bases between. The CDR3 has 12 residues. Germline V gene data show CDR1 as MDHEN and CDR2 as SYDVKM. The DNA of the CDR3 is TGTGCCAGCACCCACTACTCCTACGAGCAGTACTTC. Its protein product is CASTHYSYEQYF. Based on the CDR3 plus reference TRBV28 and TRBJ2-7, the full variable domain is DVKVTQSSRYLVKRTGEKVFLECVQDMDHENMFWYRQDPGLGLRLIYFSYDVKMKEKGDIPEGYSVSREKKERFSLILESASTNQTSMYLCASTHYSYEQYFGPGTRLTVT.

V gene TRBV24-1 combines with J gene TRBJ2-7; TRBD2 matches at 8 bases. CDR1 is KGHDR and CDR2 is SFDVKD in the germline V gene. The CDR3 spans 13 residues. V lost 9 bases to trimming and J lost 1 base; unmatched junction nucleotides: 4. The CDR3 region is CATGAGGSYEQYF. The CDR3 DNA is TGTGCCACCGGGGCGGGAGGATCCTACGAGCAGTACTTC.

The chain recombines TRBV12-3 or TRBV12-4 with TRBJ1-1; tentative D call: TRBD1 (6 bases). The CDR3 totals 16 residues. Trimming took off 6 bases at V and 10 bases at J, with 27 bases between the two ends. DNA of the CDR3: TGTGCCAGCAGCTACGGCGCCGAAACAGGGTGGGGTGGAGCTTTCTTT. Translated: CASSYGAETGWGGAFF.

This clonotype occurred once. This chain links TRBV7-2 with TRBJ2-2, with D perhaps matching TRBD1 (6 bases). V was cut by 3 bases and J by 6 bases, with 14 bases left in between. The CDR3 runs to 15 residues. Per the germline V gene, CDR1 is SGHTA and CDR2 is FQGNSA. CDR3 region: CASSFDRWTAGELFF. The CDR3 DNA reads as TGTGCCAGCAGCTTTGACCGGTGGACAGCCGGGGAGCTGTTTTTT.

In this sample, this clonotype turned up a few times. The rearrangement uses TRBV7-6 and TRBJ2-5; D possibly corresponds to TRBD2 (6 bases). CDR3 length equals 14 residues. The germline V and J ends were trimmed by 5 bases and 5 bases, with 15 bases remaining between them. Germline V gives CDR1 SGHVS, CDR2 FNYEAQ. CDR3: CASSPNSRGETQYF. The CDR3 DNA reads as TGTGCCAGCAGCCCCAACTCGCGGGGCGAGACCCAGTACTTC.

Points on this clonotype: One end of the junction fails to match germline, which may point to a read error. The gene calls are TRBV10-3 and TRBJ2-7; D unresolved. Germline V gives CDR1 ENHRY, CDR2 SYGVKD. This CDR3 region has 12 residues. The CDR3 region is CAISDGWYEQYF. CDR3 bases: TGCGCCATCAGTGATGGGTGGTACGAGCAGTACTTC.

The V and J genes are TRBV20-1 and TRBJ1-6; D is undetermined. CDR3 length: 19 amino acids. Germline V gene lookup returns CDR1 DFQATT and CDR2 SNEGSKA (reference sequence). V lost 0 bases and J 1 base, leaving 19 bases between the germline ends. The CDR3 protein is CSARDLGGHRESYNSPLHF. The CDR3 DNA follows: TGCAGTGCTAGAGATTTAGGAGGGCACCGGGAATCCTATAATTCACCCCTCCACTTT.

This clonotype came up many times. The gene calls are TRBV7-9 and TRBJ1-1, with 7 positions matching TRBD1. The V gene's germline CDR1 is SEHNR and CDR2 FQNEAQ (reference sequence). V lost 5 bases and J lost 0; bases outside the gene matches: 3. The CDR3 extends over 14 amino acids. The CDR3 DNA reads TGTGCCAGCAGCCAACAGGGGTTGAACACTGAAGCTTTCTTT. Translated, it gives CASSQQGLNTEAFF.

This clonotype was found many times. The genes are TRBV5-6 and TRBJ1-2; the match to TRBD1 covers 7 bases. V lost 3 bases to trimming and J lost 4 bases; unmatched junction nucleotides: 9. This CDR3 has 15 residues. Germline V gene lookup returns CDR1 SGHDT and CDR2 YYEEEE. This CDR3 reads CASSYRDSFIYGYTF. CDR3 DNA: TGTGCCAGCAGCTACCGGGACAGTTTTATCTATGGCTACACCTTC.

This chain links TRBV15 with TRBJ1-5; no reliable D call. The germline V and J ends were trimmed by 0 bases and 8 bases, with 14 bases remaining between them. The CDR3 contains 15 residues. CDR1 LNHNV and CDR2 YYDKDF come from the germline V gene (reference sequence). The CDR3 protein is CATSRDAQPNKPQHF. The CDR3 DNA reads as TGTGCCACCAGCAGAGATGCTCAGCCTAATAAGCCCCAGCATTTT.

The chain uses TRBV20-1 and TRBJ2-7; 9 nucleotides match TRBD2. V was clipped by 2 bases and J by 4 bases; unmatched bases: 9. Per germline, CDR1 DFQATT and CDR2 SNEGSKA (reference sequence). The length of the CDR3 is 15 residues. In DNA, the CDR3 is TGCAGTGCTAGACAGGGCGGGACTAGCACATACGAGCAGTACTTC. It codes for CSARQGGTSTYEQYF.

This sequence joins TRBV20-1 and TRBJ2-7; D gene uncertain. CDR3 size: 10 residues. Germline V CDR1 and CDR2: DFQATT, SNEGSKA (reference sequence). Trimming stripped 6 bases from V and 7 bases from J, with 10 bases between. The CDR3 region has the DNA TGCAGTGCCCTAGAGAATGAGCAGTACTTC. Protein product: CSALENEQYF.

CDR3: CASSRTGDRGYTF. CDR3 nucleotides: TGTGCCAGCAGCAGGACAGGGGACCGTGGCTACACCTTC. The V gene is TRBV5-4, the J gene TRBJ1-2, with 9 bases aligning to TRBD1. In germline, CDR1 is SGHNT, CDR2 YYREEE (reference sequence). CDR3 length: 13 amino acids. J was trimmed by 7 bases and V by 4 bases; bases with no gene match: 5.

This clonotype was seen a handful of times. The chain employs TRBV7-3 and TRBJ2-2; 7 positions agree with TRBD1. CDR3 length: 13 residues. Germline CDR1 is SGHTA and CDR2 is FQGTGA. V gave up 5 bases and J gave up 9 bases; unmatched junction bases: 6. CDR3: CASSNQGVRELFF. In DNA form, the CDR3 reads TGTGCCAGCAGCAACCAGGGGGTCAGGGAGCTGTTTTTT.

This clonotype was picked up a small number of times. The CDR3, as DNA: TGTGCCAGCAGCCAAGACGTGGGCCGAGGGGCCTATAATTCACCCCTCCACTTT. This encodes CASSQDVGRGAYNSPLHF. This chain joins TRBV3-1 and TRBJ1-6, with D possibly being TRBD1 (5 bases). The CDR3 has 18 amino acids. The germline V and J ends were trimmed by 0 bases and 2 bases, with 14 bases remaining between them. Germline values: CDR1 LGHDT, CDR2 YNNKEL (reference sequence).

CDR3 in DNA: TGTGCCATCAGTGAGTCGACGATTGGCCAAGAGACCCAGTACTTC. Translation: CAISESTIGQETQYF. V usage is TRBV10-3 and J usage is TRBJ2-5; D uncertain. Trimming shortened V by 0 bases and J by 1 base, and 9 bases separated the two germline ends. Germline V lookup: CDR1 ENHRY, CDR2 SYGVKD. The CDR3 spans 15 residues.

This clonotype was seen many times. The chain combines TRBV7-9 with TRBJ2-5; D uncertain. Deletions cut 2 bases from V and 5 bases from J, with 3 bases between. Germline lookup yields CDR1 SEHNR and CDR2 FQNEAQ (reference sequence). This CDR3 contains 11 residues. CDR3 in amino acids: CASSLMETQYF. CDR3 coding DNA: TGTGCCAGCAGCTTAATGGAGACCCAGTACTTC. The entire variable domain, with the rest obtained from reference TRBV7-9 and TRBJ2-5, is as follows: DTGVSQNPRHKITKRGQNVTFRCDPISEHNRLYWYRQTLGQGPEFLTYFQNEAQLEKSRLLSDRFSAERPKGSFSTLEIQRTEQGDSAMYLCASSLMETQYFGPGTRLLVL.

This clonotype was counted between two and nine times. The CDR3 spells CASSEESGYEQYF. Here the CDR3 DNA reads TGTGCCAGCAGTGAAGAGAGCGGCTACGAGCAGTACTTC. The V call is TRBV2, the J call TRBJ2-7; possibly TRBD2 for D (5 bases). Trimming stripped 1 base from V and 3 bases from J, with 7 bases between. Germline CDR1 SNHLY, CDR2 FYNNEI. CDR3 size: 13 residues.

By share of the sample, this clonotype is medium-sized (0.01 to 0.1%). The chain uses TRBV10-3 and TRBJ1-2; TRBD1 might be the D (5 bases). CDR3 size: 16 residues. CDR1 is ENHRY, CDR2 SYGVKD, per germline. V was trimmed by 3 bases and J by 8 bases, leaving 22 bases between them. The CDR3 region is CAISDVVRGVLGGYTF. The CDR3 DNA follows: TGTGCCATCAGTGACGTCGTAAGAGGGGTCCTCGGAGGCTACACCTTC.